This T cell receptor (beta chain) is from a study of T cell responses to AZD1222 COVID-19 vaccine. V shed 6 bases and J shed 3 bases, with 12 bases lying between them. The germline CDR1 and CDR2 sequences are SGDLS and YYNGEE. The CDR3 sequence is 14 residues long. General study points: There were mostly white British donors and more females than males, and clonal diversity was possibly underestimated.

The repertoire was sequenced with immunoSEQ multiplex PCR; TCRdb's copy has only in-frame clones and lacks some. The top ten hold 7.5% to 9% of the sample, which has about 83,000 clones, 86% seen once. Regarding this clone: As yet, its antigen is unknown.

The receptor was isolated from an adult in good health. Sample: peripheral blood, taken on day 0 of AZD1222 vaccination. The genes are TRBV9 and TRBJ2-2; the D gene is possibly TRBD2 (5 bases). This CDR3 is CASTERPHTGELFF. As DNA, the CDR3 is TGTGCCAGCACGGAGCGGCCTCACACCGGGGAGCTGTTTTTT.